This T cell receptor beta chain was retrieved from a study of blood T cell repertoires in COVID-19. Study summary: COVID-19 samples from acute and convalescent phases originated in the United States, Italy and Spain. Sources were T cells, B-cell-depleted T cells, or PBMCs; the material itself was cDNA or gDNA.

V gave up 6 bases and J gave up 1 base; unmatched junction bases: 5. This CDR3 has 15 amino acids. The germline CDR1 and CDR2 sequences are MNHEY and SMNVEV (reference sequence). Methods used by the authors: Amplified reference gene primers provided the basis for estimating nucleated cell counts. Some clones are missing from TCRdb's copy, which holds only in-frame ones; the method was immunoSEQ multiplex PCR. The DNA gave D and trimming, while V, J and clone size come from that table. The profile covers 380,000 or so clones, with nearly 90% appearing a single time and 2% to 2.5% taken by the ten largest. Each participant's cohort was designated according to participant-reported clinical history.

The TCR was taken from a woman in her thirties or forties with acute COVID-19. This chain links TRBV27 with TRBJ2-3, with 9 bases that match TRBD2. Sequencing was performed on PBMCs or T cells enriched from blood (not recorded which). CDR3 nucleotide sequence: TGTGCCAGCAGGTACTTAGCGGGGGGCACAGATACGCAGTATTTT. Amino acids: CASRYLAGGTDTQYF.